The subject of this entry is one T cell receptor (beta chain). This clone was recorded only once. Its antigen has not been determined. Nothing much larger sits one base from this clone, and base qualities are not available. The cohort consisted of 670 or so healthy bone marrow donors. All cohort members were sampled while nominally healthy, although unrecorded immune exposures were likely present. The donor tested CMV seropositive, placing the donor among the 250 to 300 seropositive members of the cohort. A peripheral blood sample was provided by each donor, and peripheral blood mononuclear cells were used for TCR beta sequencing. The Qiagen DNeasy Blood Extraction Kit was used to extract genomic DNA from the blood cell samples. The V end loses 2 bases and the J end loses 4 bases, and a stretch of 7 bases separates them. From the germline V gene (reference sequence), CDR1 is MNHEY and CDR2 is SMNVEV. The CDR3, cysteine through phenylalanine, is 13 amino acids long. The read is trimmed to its CDR3 DNA, 39 bases read in frame from base 1.

This record belongs to a study of cytomegalovirus exposure and HLA in healthy donors (dated by TCRdb to about 2017). Some background on the complete study: In an earlier analysis of roughly 500 of the donors, 276 Gb of sequence data and 90 million to 130 million unique TCR beta sequences from about 190 million T cells were reported. In a later analysis, previously published TCR beta repertoires from several hundred donors were re-analyzed and high-resolution HLA genotyping was added so that TCR occurrence patterns could be studied. Donor age, sex, ethnicity and CMV serostatus were compiled alongside the repertoire data. In an earlier analysis of 550 to 700 of the donors, high-throughput TCR beta sequencing was used to judge whether each TCR beta V gene segment behaved as functional or pseudogenic. The later analysis used no new phenotypic data to find candidate immune exposures, relying instead on TCR beta sequences and their occurrence across donors. An early release that covered several hundred HLA-typed donors contained about 300 gigabases of sequencing data and 80 million or so unique TCR sequences. Of the approximately 400 genotyped donors, about 84% fell in the genetic ancestry cluster associated with self-reported Caucasian donors. The study aimed to test whether signatures of past pathogen exposure could be identified by cataloging public T cell receptors. Along with the approximately 700-subject first cohort, a separate validation cohort of about 110 different subjects was used. High-throughput TCR immunosequencing, statistical association of individual TCRs with disease status, and machine learning were combined to predict cytomegalovirus infection status. On average, around 240,000 unique TCR beta nucleotide sequences were sequenced per donor among several hundred genotyped donors of the cohort, with 15% to 20% of those sequences being non-productive. The number of typed donors differed by locus: 629-630 for A, B, C, DRB1 and DQB1; 522 for DQA1; roughly 600 for DPA1; and some 430 for DPB1. Every repertoire in the discovery cohort had been generated on one and the same sequencing platform. Both class I and class II loci were covered by HLA typing, at four-digit resolution. The study profiled the T cell repertoires of 666 subjects by immunosequencing and related them to cytomegalovirus serostatus. A handful of DR-DQ haplotypes were handled as single units for association and clustering because linkage in the cohort was strong. Genome-wide SNP genotypes for about 55% of the 666 donors were used in a later genetic analysis, which treated that subset as a discovery cohort.

Paper-wide results and their limitations: At a false discovery rate of 0.05, a later analysis linked about 17,000 TCR beta sequences to specific HLA alleles. In a later analysis, several top co-occurrence clusters were reported to appear linked to parvovirus B19, influenza, CMV and Epstein-Barr virus. In a later genetic analysis, fewer N-insertions in productive TCRs were reported among donors in an Asian-associated ancestry cluster than the roughly 640-donor mean. Seventeen rarely observed V segments, including chromosome 9 orphons, were excluded from the earlier analysis of just under 600 of the donors because counts were too low. The study listed 150 to 200 TCR beta chains as associated with cytomegalovirus. Correlated functional status among segregating V segments might be attributable to linkage disequilibrium, but an unknown experimental factor could not be ruled out. For the cohort, immune exposure information was limited to CMV serostatus. The cohort was sequenced for TCR beta chains only, and without alpha or paired-chain data the features that could be detected were limited. In vitro tests confirmed that a few of the cytomegalovirus-associated TCR beta chains recognize cytomegalovirus antigens. Because some donors lacked HLA typing at each locus, the association tests relied only on the typed subset. A later analysis found that most CMV-associated TCR beta chains appeared HLA-restricted, with HLA associations seemingly driven largely by CMV exposure. A cluster of highly shared sequence variants was judged likely to represent a technical artifact of the sequencing pipeline. The presence/absence analyses assumed that sequencing depth was roughly uniform across donors, and that assumption may not be true. Some IMGT-functional V segments, including TRBV6-2 and TRBV6-3, could not be distinguished by the 87-base-pair reads and were therefore excluded. According to a later analysis, TCR association rates differed among HLA loci, with DRB1 alleles showing the most associated TCRs and HLA-C alleles showing the fewest. Compared with equally common non-associated chains, HLA-associated TCR beta chains in a later analysis were more clonally expanded and had lower generation probabilities. Most TCR sequences were seen in very few donors, while some public TCRs were found in many individuals. A further reported finding was that TCR beta sequences accurately predicted the HLA-A and HLA-B alleles for most subjects in the first cohort. An earlier analysis of some 560 of the donors showed that most TCR beta V segments appeared in productive rearrangements either about 87% or about 30% of the time, which broadly matched IMGT annotations. Assigning TCR associations to individual alleles was difficult when HLA alleles, especially DR and DQ, strongly co-occurred. A later genetic analysis associated a missense DCLRE1C variant with V-gene and J-gene trimming of TCR beta chains, and an independent cohort replicated the association. According to the authors, the approach could potentially be generalized to other disease states and immunological phenotypes. Cytomegalovirus status was reported to be diagnosed by the classifier with high specificity and sensitivity in both the original and validation cohorts.

Libraries were constructed by the immunoSEQ multiplex PCR assay. For the multiplex PCR, a mixture combining 60 forward primers for TCR Vbeta segments and 13 reverse primers for TCR Jbeta segments was used. Amplification of the CDR3 region of rearranged TCR beta genes was performed with a multiplex PCR assay on genomic DNA. The amplified TCR beta libraries were sequenced on the Illumina HiSeq System as 87-base-pair reads. As for the original processing: Across the 670 or so repertoires, a later analysis counted 60 million to 90 million unique TCR beta chains, about 10 million of which were shared by at least two donors. Raw reads were error-corrected and collapsed into unique sequences with a nearest-neighbor algorithm that merged closely related sequences to remove PCR and sequencing errors. Alignment of CDR3 sequences to IMGT reference sequences was used to assign V, D and J gene segments. Each retained sequence needed at least a six-nucleotide match to both a V gene segment and a J gene segment. A rearrangement counted as productive if the CDR3 had no stop codons and remained in frame with V and J, and every other rearrangement counted as non-productive. Following IMGT convention, CDR3 was defined as the stretch from the second conserved V-encoded cysteine to the conserved J-encoded phenylalanine. In an earlier analysis of roughly 610 of the donors, sequences lacking an unambiguous match to a single V gene segment were excluded. An earlier analysis of 587 of the donors classified V segments as functional when productive rearrangements were above 56.7% and as segregating when the standard deviation between donors was above 5%. To diagnose cytomegalovirus status from the catalog of TCR beta chain sequences, a statistical classification framework was built. A later analysis assigned V and J genes by comparing TCR nucleotide sequences with IMGT/GENE-DB human TR gene sequences. The TCRdist pipeline was used in a later analysis to assign CDR3 sequences and most-parsimonious VDJ recombination scenarios. A later analysis defined each TCR beta chain by its CDR3 amino acid sequence plus V-gene family, and excluded reads lacking a unique V-gene family. In a later analysis, 450 to 600 highly shared, low-generation-probability nucleotide sequences were removed to address suspected cross-contamination and a sequencing artifact. A later analysis calculated a clonal expansion index for each public chain from normalized within-repertoire ranks of inferred template counts. Generation probabilities in a later analysis came from a VDJ recombination model fitted to out-of-frame rearrangements, and those results were checked against IGoR. In a later analysis, hypergeometric tests were used to score TCR-TCR, TCR-HLA and TCR-CMV co-occurrence, with a repertoire-size bias correction applied to TCR pairs. In a later analysis, false discovery rates were estimated by permuting HLA or CMV assignments 20 times. A later analysis grouped co-occurring TCRs with DBSCAN, adding TCRdist sequence similarity when clustering within HLA-allele-positive subsets. For co-occurrence clustering, repertoires with fewer than 30,000 or more than 120,000 public chains were excluded, along with roughly 5 repertoires with anomalous nucleotide sharing. This is the immuneACCESS table as TCRdb keeps it, with only in-frame sequences that have V and J called. A part of the clones is gone; compared with another copy, unresolved V genes explain less than half, and the rest is unexplained. From that table come the V and J calls and clone size; the DNA was used to work out D and trimming. The sample data list 150,000 to 200,000 clones, and 75% to 85% of these were observed just once. The ten largest clones take up about 6% of the sample.

Sequencing was performed on PBMCs. The sequence links TRBV27 to TRBJ2-3; the D gene remains uncertain. The receptor comes from a man between 50 and 59 years old in good health and CMV-seropositive. CDR3 loop: CASSLVLSDTQYF. The nucleotide sequence is TGTGCCAGCAGTTTAGTCCTATCAGATACGCAGTATTTT.